A selection of T cell receptor beta chains follows, all from one sample in a study of neurological immune-mediated disorders. TCRdb processed the 5' RACE reads anew with MiXCR; each CDR3 protein has one entry. The table shows some 66,000 distinct CDR3 sequences, with about 4.9% occurring only once. The sample comprised PBMCs. The source of these receptors is a man aged 25-45 years with multiple sclerosis. Each CDR3 is given with its conserved first and last residue. Fields, in order: D gene, clone size, V gene, J gene, CDR3 DNA, CDR3 protein. The D gene is left open where the match is weak. Only part of the rows carry a size: once, few, many, or a class if the clone is expanded.

>NA|many|TRBV6-5|TRBJ1-1
TGTGCCAGCAGTTACTCGGGGGGACCGAACACTGAAGCTTTCTTT
CASSYSGGPNTEAFF
>NA|many|TRBV24-1|TRBJ2-2
TGTGCCACCAGTGATTCGGGACTGGCGACCGGGGAGCTGTTTTTT
CATSDSGLATGELFF
>NA|few|TRBV7-8|TRBJ2-2
TGTGCCAGCAGCCCGGGACACTCGAACACCGGGGAGCTGTTTTTT
CASSPGHSNTGELFF
>TRBD1|many|TRBV10-3|TRBJ2-1
TGTGCCATCAGCCCGAGGGGGCTAGACAATGAGCAGTTCTTC
CAISPRGLDNEQFF
>NA|few|TRBV10-3|TRBJ1-2
TGTGCCATCACTGGGGAAGACAGCAACTATGGCTACACCTTC
CAITGEDSNYGYTF
>NA|many|TRBV2|TRBJ2-6
TGTGCCAGCAGTGTACCCCCTGGGACGCCTGGGGCCAACGTCCTGACTTTC
CASSVPPGTPGANVLTF
>NA|many|TRBV9|TRBJ2-7
TGTGCCAGCAGCGGAAACAGGGACGAGCAGTACTTC
CASSGNRDEQYF
>NA|many|TRBV20-1|TRBJ2-7
TGCAGTGCTAGAGAACACGGATTCTACGAGCAGTACTTC
CSAREHGFYEQYF
>NA|many|TRBV6-1|TRBJ2-3
TGTGCCAGCAGTGAAGTACGCACAGATACGCAGTATTTT
CASSEVRTDTQYF
>TRBD2|many|TRBV6-6|TRBJ2-2
TGTGCCAGCACGCAGCGGGGTGCCGGGGAGCTGTTTTTT
CASTQRGAGELFF
>TRBD1|many|TRBV20-1|TRBJ1-1
TGCAGTGCGAGGGACAGCACAGAAGCTTTCTTT
CSARDSTEAFF
>TRBD1|NA|TRBV12-3/TRBV12-4|TRBJ1-5
TGTGCCAGCAGTTTAGGGTCAGGGGGGCAGCCCCAGAATTTT
CASSLGSGGQPQNF
>TRBD1|few|TRBV4-1|TRBJ1-2
TGCGCCAGCAGCATGACAGGGTCGGGCTACACCTTC
CASSMTGSGYTF
>NA|NA|TRBV5-1|TRBJ1-6
TGCGCCAGCAGCTTGGACGCCAGCCGTTCAAATTCACCCCTCCACTTT
CASSLDASRSNSPLHF
>NA|many|TRBV15|TRBJ1-4
TGTGCCACCAGCAGAGATAAGGGGTCAAATGAAAAACTGTTTTTT
CATSRDKGSNEKLFF
>NA|NA|TRBV6-6|TRBJ1-5
TGTGCCAGCAGTTACCGCCAGGGCAATCAGCCCCAGAATTTT
CASSYRQGNQPQNF
>TRBD2|many|TRBV5-1|TRBJ2-2
TGCGCCAGCAGCGGGCCAGCGGGGGGCGACACCGGGGAGCTGTTTTTT
CASSGPAGGDTGELFF
>TRBD2|many|TRBV15|TRBJ2-3
TGTGCCACCAGCAGACTCGATCGCGGGGGGTTTAAGTATTTT
CATSRLDRGGFKYF
>TRBD1|many|TRBV9|TRBJ2-7
TGTGCCAGCAGCCTACAGGGGACGAGCTCCTACGAGCAGTACTTC
CASSLQGTSSYEQYF
>TRBD2|many|TRBV5-5|TRBJ2-1
TGTGCCAGCTCCGCAGGGCTAGCGGGGGTAAATGAGCAGTTCTTC
CASSAGLAGVNEQFF
>NA|many|TRBV2|TRBJ1-2
TGTGCCAGCCTTCTCCCCCGGACTTACTATGGCTACACCTTC
CASLLPRTYYGYTF
>NA|many|TRBV5-8|TRBJ1-5
TGTGCCAGCAGCCCCTTGAGGGGGGGACAGCCCCAGCATTTT
CASSPLRGGQPQHF
>NA|many|TRBV24-1|TRBJ2-1
TGTGCCACCAGTGATCCCCCGGCTATGGGGCAGTTCTTC
CATSDPPAMGQFF
>TRBD1|many|TRBV12-3/TRBV12-4|TRBJ1-4
TGTGCCAGCACCCAGACGGGACAGGATAATGAAAAACTGTTTTTT
CASTQTGQDNEKLFF
>NA|many|TRBV5-1|TRBJ1-1
TGCGCCAGCAGCTCACCAGGGGTGAACACTGAAGCTTTCTTT
CASSSPGVNTEAFF
>TRBD2|many|TRBV2|TRBJ2-1
TGTGCCAGCAGGCCCCTAGCGGGGGACCTCAATGAGCAGTTCTTC
CASRPLAGDLNEQFF
>NA|many|TRBV12-3/TRBV12-4|TRBJ2-3
TGTGCCAGCAGTTCCTCCCGGGTCCTAGGGACAGATACGCAGTATTTT
CASSSSRVLGTDTQYF
>TRBD1|many|TRBV4-1|TRBJ1-2
TGCGCCAGCAGCCAAGAACCCAGGGGGTATGGCTACACCTTC
CASSQEPRGYGYTF
>TRBD1|NA|TRBV4-2|TRBJ1-1
TGTGCCAGCAGCCGTCACGGGACAGAGAACACTGAAGCTTTCTTT
CASSRHGTENTEAFF
>TRBD2|NA|TRBV20-1|TRBJ2-1
TGCAGTGCTAGAGGGGGCAGCGGGAACTCCTACAATGAGCAGTTCTTC
CSARGGSGNSYNEQFF
>NA|NA|TRBV9|TRBJ1-4
TGTGCCAGCAGCGTAGGGACTGGAAAACTGTTTTTT
CASSVGTGKLFF
>NA|many|TRBV7-9|TRBJ1-1
TGTGCCAGCAGCTTAGGCCCTACAGGGTATGGCACTGAAGCTTTCTTT
CASSLGPTGYGTEAFF
>NA|many|TRBV5-1|TRBJ1-5
TGCGCCAGCAGCTTGGCCGGGCCGGGGACTAATCAGCCCCAGCATTTT
CASSLAGPGTNQPQHF
>NA|few|TRBV5-1|TRBJ1-2
TGCGCCAGCGCCTTCGGTCCGACCCTTGGCTACACCTTC
CASAFGPTLGYTF
>TRBD1|NA|TRBV5-1|TRBJ1-5
TGCGCCAGCAGCTTCCAGGGGGACCAGCCCCAGCATTTT
CASSFQGDQPQHF
>NA|many|TRBV5-1|TRBJ2-6
TGCGCCAGCAGCTTGAATGGGAACGTCCGCTCTGGGGCCAACGTCCTGACTTTC
CASSLNGNVRSGANVLTF
>NA|NA|TRBV24-1|TRBJ1-5
TGTGCCACCGGAGGATCGGGACCTCAGCCCCAGCATTTT
CATGGSGPQPQHF
>NA|many|TRBV4-1|TRBJ2-5
TGCGCCAGCGCGAGCAAACAGTTGGAGACCCAGTACTTC
CASASKQLETQYF
>TRBD1|medium-sized|TRBV27|TRBJ1-2
TGTGCCAGCAGTTTACTCCCCGGGACAGGGGGCGCGGAGGGCTACACCTTC
CASSLLPGTGGAEGYTF
>NA|many|TRBV5-1|TRBJ2-7
TGCGCCAGCAGCTTCTTACCACAAGACTACGAGCAGTACTTC
CASSFLPQDYEQYF
>NA|many|TRBV4-1|TRBJ2-3
TGCGCCAGCAGGCACACAGATACGCAGTATTTT
CASRHTDTQYF
>NA|many|TRBV29-1|TRBJ1-5
TGCAGCGTTGTGGGGAATACCAATCAGCCCCAGCATTTT
CSVVGNTNQPQHF
>NA|many|TRBV5-5|TRBJ2-7
TGTGCCAGCAGCTCCAGTACGTACGAGCAGTACTTC
CASSSSTYEQYF
>NA|many|TRBV7-2|TRBJ2-5
TGTGCCACCTCCGGGCCAGGGGAGACCCAGTACTTC
CATSGPGETQYF
>NA|many|TRBV27|TRBJ1-2
TGTGCCAGCAGTTTCGGGAGCCGGGCTGGCTACACCTTC
CASSFGSRAGYTF
>TRBD1|few|TRBV5-6|TRBJ2-4
TGTGCCAGCAGCTTTTCCGGGACAGCGAACATTCAGTACTTC
CASSFSGTANIQYF
>NA|many|TRBV5-1|TRBJ1-1
TGCGCCAGCTCCCATGCTCGAGGCGGCACTGAAGCTTTCTTT
CASSHARGGTEAFF
>TRBD1|many|TRBV3-1|TRBJ1-4
TGTGCCAGCAGCTTTGGGACAGTAGATAATGAAAAACTGTTTTTT
CASSFGTVDNEKLFF
>NA|NA|TRBV9|TRBJ1-1
TGTGCCAGCAGCGTAGGCGGCCCGGTAAGCACTGAAGCTTTCTTT
CASSVGGPVSTEAFF
>TRBD1|few|TRBV12-3/TRBV12-4|TRBJ1-5
TGTGCCAGCCGTAAAAACAGGGGAGGGGGTCAGCCCCAGCATTTT
CASRKNRGGGQPQHF
>NA|many|TRBV10-3|TRBJ1-3
TGTGCCATCAGTGGCCAAAGCTTTACCTCTGGAAACACCATATATTTT
CAISGQSFTSGNTIYF
>NA|many|TRBV10-3|TRBJ2-3
TGTGCCATCAGTGCCGCACTAGAGGAGAGGACAGATACGCAGTATTTT
CAISAALEERTDTQYF
>TRBD2|many|TRBV19|TRBJ2-5
TGTGCCAGTAGCACGGGGGGGGCCGTAGAGACCCAGTACTTC
CASSTGGAVETQYF
>NA|many|TRBV29-1|TRBJ1-1
TGCAGCGTTGAAGATATGAACACTGAAGCTTTCTTT
CSVEDMNTEAFF
>TRBD1|many|TRBV27|TRBJ1-5
TGTGCCAGCAGCCTTAGACAGGGGATATACCAGCCCCAGCATTTT
CASSLRQGIYQPQHF
>TRBD1|many|TRBV20-1|TRBJ1-4
TGCAGTGCTGGCCACATGAGGGGGACAGGAGTTGAAAAACTGTTTTTT
CSAGHMRGTGVEKLFF
>NA|NA|TRBV27|TRBJ1-5
TGTGCCAGCAGTTTTGGCCAGGGTCGCAATCAGCCCCAGCATTTT
CASSFGQGRNQPQHF
>NA|NA|TRBV2|TRBJ2-5
TGTGCCAGCATGGGATCTTACCAAGAGACCCAGTACTTC
CASMGSYQETQYF
>NA|many|TRBV7-8|TRBJ2-3
TGTGCCAGCAGCTTCTCGGGGGCCGATACGCAGTATTTT
CASSFSGADTQYF
>NA|many|TRBV5-1|TRBJ1-4
TGCGCCAGCAGCTTGGCCGGGTCGGGGCATAATGAAAAACTGTTTTTT
CASSLAGSGHNEKLFF